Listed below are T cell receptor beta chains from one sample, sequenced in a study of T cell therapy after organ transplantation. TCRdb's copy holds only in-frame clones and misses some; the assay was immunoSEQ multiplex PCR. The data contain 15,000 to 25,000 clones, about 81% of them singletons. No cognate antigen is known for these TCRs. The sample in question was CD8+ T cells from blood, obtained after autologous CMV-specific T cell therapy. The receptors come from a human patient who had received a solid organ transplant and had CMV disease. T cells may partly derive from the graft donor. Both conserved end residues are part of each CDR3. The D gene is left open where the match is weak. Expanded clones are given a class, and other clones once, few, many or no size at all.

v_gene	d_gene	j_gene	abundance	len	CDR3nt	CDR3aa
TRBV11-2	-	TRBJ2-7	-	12	TGTGCCAGCAGCTTAGAAAGGAGGGAGCAGTACTTC	CASSLERREQYF
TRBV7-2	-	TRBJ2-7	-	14	TGTGCCAGCAGCTTAGTAGGAGGGGGCTACGAGCAGTACTTC	CASSLVGGGYEQYF
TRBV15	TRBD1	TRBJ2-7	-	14	TGTGCCACCAGCGCAACCGGGACAGACTACGAGCAGTACTTC	CATSATGTDYEQYF
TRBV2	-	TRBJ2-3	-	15	TGTGCCAGCAGTGACGGGGACGGTAGCACAGATACGCAGTATTTT	CASSDGDGSTDTQYF
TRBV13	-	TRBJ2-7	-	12	TGTGCCAGCAGCCTGCAGGGGAGGGAGCAGTACTTC	CASSLQGREQYF
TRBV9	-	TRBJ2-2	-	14	TGTGCCAGCGAACCGGGCCCCCTGACCGGGGAGCTGTTTTTT	CASEPGPLTGELFF
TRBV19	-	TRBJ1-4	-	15	TGTGCCAGTAGTCCCGGGCTTCGGGCTAATGAAAAACTGTTTTTT	CASSPGLRANEKLFF
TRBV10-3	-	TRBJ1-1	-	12	TGTGCCATCAAGGCCGCAGCCACTGAAGCTTTCTTT	CAIKAAATEAFF
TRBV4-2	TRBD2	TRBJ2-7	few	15	TGTGCCAGCAGCCAAGGGAATAGCGGGATCTACGAGCAGTACTTC	CASSQGNSGIYEQYF
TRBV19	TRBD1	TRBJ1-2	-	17	TGTGCCAGTAGTAGTAGTATGGACAGGGTCCTCGGCTATGGCTACACCTTC	CASSSSMDRVLGYGYTF
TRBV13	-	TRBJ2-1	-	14	TGTGCCAGCAGTCCCCCCGGGACCCACAATGAGCAGTTCTTC	CASSPPGTHNEQFF
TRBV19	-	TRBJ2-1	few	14	TGTGCCAGCGGCACGGGGGCTTCCTACAATGAGCAGTTCTTC	CASGTGASYNEQFF
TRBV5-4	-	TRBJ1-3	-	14	TGTGCCAGCAGCTTGGATCTGGAGGGAAACACCATATATTTT	CASSLDLEGNTIYF
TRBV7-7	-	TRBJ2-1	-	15	TGTGCCAGCAGTCCAGGGTACGGGACTTTCAATGAGCAGTTCTTC	CASSPGYGTFNEQFF
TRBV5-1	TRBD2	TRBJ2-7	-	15	TGCGCCAGCAGCTTGGAGGTTAGCGGGTCCTACGAGCAGTACTTC	CASSLEVSGSYEQYF
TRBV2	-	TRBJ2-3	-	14	TGTGCCAGCAGTGGGGGACTTGTCACAGATACGCAGTATTTT	CASSGGLVTDTQYF
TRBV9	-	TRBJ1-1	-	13	TGTGCCAGCAGCGTAGACAGGGAAACTGAAGCTTTCTTT	CASSVDRETEAFF
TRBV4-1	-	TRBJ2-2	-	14	TGCGCCAGCAGCCAAATCGGGAGCATCAGGGAGCTGTTTTTT	CASSQIGSIRELFF
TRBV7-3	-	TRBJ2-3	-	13	TGTGCCAGCAGCATACCCCCCTCAGATACGCAGTATTTT	CASSIPPSDTQYF
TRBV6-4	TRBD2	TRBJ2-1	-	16	TGTGCCAGCAGTGACTCCCTAGCGGGAGAACACAATGAGCAGTTCTTC	CASSDSLAGEHNEQFF
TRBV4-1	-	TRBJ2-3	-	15	TGCGCCAGCAGCCTTTCCCGGCCTAGCACAGATACGCAGTATTTT	CASSLSRPSTDTQYF
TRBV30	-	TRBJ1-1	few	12	TGTGCCTGTTATTCCGGGGGAACTGAAGCTTTCTTT	CACYSGGTEAFF
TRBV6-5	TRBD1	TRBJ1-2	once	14	TGTGCCAGCAGCCGGACAGGGAGGACCTATGGCTACACCTTC	CASSRTGRTYGYTF
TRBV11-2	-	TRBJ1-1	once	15	TGTGCCAGCAGCTTAGATCCCACGGGGGAGACTGAAGCTTTCTTT	CASSLDPTGETEAFF
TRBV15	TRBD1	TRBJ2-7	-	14	TGTGCCACCAGCAGGGGACAGGCGATCTACGAGCAGTACTTC	CATSRGQAIYEQYF
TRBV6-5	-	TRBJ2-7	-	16	TGTGCCAGCAGTTACTCGGCCGGGGACGTCTCCTACGAGCAGTACTTC	CASSYSAGDVSYEQYF
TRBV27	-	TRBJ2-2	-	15	TGTGCCAGCAGTTTTGGACAGCTCCCTGGCGGGGAGCTGTTTTTT	CASSFGQLPGGELFF
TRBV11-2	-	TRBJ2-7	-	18	TGTGCCAGCAGCTTTAAAATGGGCCCGACAGGTTTTATCTACGAGCAGTACTTC	CASSFKMGPTGFIYEQYF
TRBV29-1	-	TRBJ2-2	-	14	TGCAGCGTTGAAGTAAACGCGAACACCGGGGAGCTGTTTTTT	CSVEVNANTGELFF
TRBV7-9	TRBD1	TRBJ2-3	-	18	TGTGCCAGCAGCCACGACACTCCGGGACAGGGGCCATCGGATACGCAGTATTTT	CASSHDTPGQGPSDTQYF
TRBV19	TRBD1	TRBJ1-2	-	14	TGTGCCAGTAGTTTTTTCGGGACAGGCTATGGCTACACCTTC	CASSFFGTGYGYTF
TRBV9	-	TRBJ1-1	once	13	TGTGCCAGCAGCCCGGGGGGGGGCACTGAAGCTTTCTTT	CASSPGGGTEAFF
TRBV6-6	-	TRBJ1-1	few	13	TGTGCCAGCAGCCCCGGGGCGAACACTGAAGCTTTCTTT	CASSPGANTEAFF
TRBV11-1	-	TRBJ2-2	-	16	TGTGCCAGCAGCCCTCACAGGGGAGGAGGCACCGGGGAGCTGTTTTTT	CASSPHRGGGTGELFF
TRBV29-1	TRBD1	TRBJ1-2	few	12	TGCAGCGCCCTGGGGACAGAACATGGCTACACCTTC	CSALGTEHGYTF
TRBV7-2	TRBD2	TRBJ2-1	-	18	TGTGCCAGCAGCTTAGGACTAGCGGGGGCCCGGTCAAACAATGAGCAGTTCTTC	CASSLGLAGARSNNEQFF
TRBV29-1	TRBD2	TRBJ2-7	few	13	TGCAGCGTTGACACCGGGGGGGGGTACGAGCAGTACTTC	CSVDTGGGYEQYF
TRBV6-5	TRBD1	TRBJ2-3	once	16	TGTGCCAGCAGTTACGGGACAGGACTTTTCACAGATACGCAGTATTTT	CASSYGTGLFTDTQYF
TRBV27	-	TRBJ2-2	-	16	TGTGCCAGCAGTTCTCTTCCGGGCCGGGGGACCGGGGAGCTGTTTTTT	CASSSLPGRGTGELFF
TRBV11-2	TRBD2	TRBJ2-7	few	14	TGTGCCAGCAGCCAACCGGGAGGGATCCACGAGCAGTACTTC	CASSQPGGIHEQYF
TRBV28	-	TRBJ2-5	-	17	TGTGCCAGCAGTCCGCGACTTTCGGGAGCGGCGCAAGAGACCCAGTACTTC	CASSPRLSGAAQETQYF
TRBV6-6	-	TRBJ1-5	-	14	TGTGCCAGCAGCACCGCAGGGCCGTATACGCCCCAGCATTTT	CASSTAGPYTPQHF
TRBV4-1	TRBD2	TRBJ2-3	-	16	TGCGCCAGCAGCCGCCGGACTAGCGGGATCACAGATACGCAGTATTTT	CASSRRTSGITDTQYF
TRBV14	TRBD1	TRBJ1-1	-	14	TGTGCCAGCAGCCAAGTGGGACAGGGGACTGAAGCTTTCTTT	CASSQVGQGTEAFF
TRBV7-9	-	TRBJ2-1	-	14	TGTGCCAGCAGCTTAGTTGGGGCCGTCAGTGAGCAGTTCTTC	CASSLVGAVSEQFF